The 21 T cell receptor beta chains presented below share a single source sample, sequenced in a study of T cell repertoires in aging, cancer and after chemotherapy. TCR beta rearrangements were amplified from peripheral blood genomic DNA. Multiplex touch-down PCR with TRB-A/B primers amplified rearranged V-D-J TRB sequences. TCRdb processed the multiplex PCR reads anew with MiXCR; each CDR3 protein has one entry. The sample contains roughly 700 distinct CDR3 sequences, roughly 25% of which appear only once. Sequenced: blood. The receptors originated from a human donor with a solid tumor.

Note on this clonotype: Given a much more abundant clone one base away, this may be a read error. The genes are TRBV12-3 or TRBV12-4 and TRBJ2-1; TRBD1 agrees at 7 bases. CDR3 size: 13 residues. The V and J ends lost 7 bases and 10 bases, in that order; junction bases with no gene match: 10. CDR3 DNA sequence: TGTGCCAGCATTCACGGACAGGCTCGGGAGCAGTTCTTC. Translated, it gives CASIHGQAREQFF.

Comment on this clonotype: Being one base from a much bigger clone, this may be a read error. The chain recombines TRBV10-3 with TRBJ2-6; D is uncertain. The germline V gene encodes CDR1 ENHRY and CDR2 SYGVKD. The V and J ends lost 3 bases and 7 bases respectively, with 16 bases between them. This CDR3 is 16 amino acids long. The CDR3 reads CAISDVTCGAANVLTF. The DNA for the CDR3 is TGTGCCATCAGTGACGTTACATGCGGCGCAGCCAACGTCCTGACTTTC.

This clonotype was observed a handful of times. This chain uses TRBV20-1 with TRBJ2-3; 10 bases fit TRBD2. Germline trimming cut 2 bases from V and 2 bases from J; bases unmatched to any gene: 1. The germline CDR1 and CDR2 sequences are DFQATT and SNEGSKA (reference sequence). This CDR3 has 14 amino acids. CDR3 DNA sequence: TGCAGTGCTAGAAGCGGGGGGGCCACAGATACGCAGTATTTT. Its translation: CSARSGGATDTQYF.

Judged by abundance, this clonotype is medium-sized (0.01 to 0.1%). The chain's CDR3 is CASSEGLAGFYEQYF. CDR3 coding DNA: TGTGCCAGCAGTGAAGGACTAGCGGGTTTTTACGAGCAGTACTTC. J is TRBJ2-7 and V is TRBV6-1; TRBD2 matches at 10 bases. The CDR3 has 15 amino acids. CDR1 is MNHNS, CDR2 SASEGT, per germline. V dropped 1 base and J dropped 4; count of bases not matched to a gene: 4.

In this sample, this clonotype is hyperexpanded. The chain carries TRBV7-6 and TRBJ2-5; TRBD2 agrees at 9 bases. The CDR3 loop spans 16 amino acids. CDR1 and CDR2 from the germline V gene are SGHVS and FNYEAQ. V dropped 1 base and J dropped 2; count of bases not matched to a gene: 5. CDR3: CASSLDLAGYQETQYF. The DNA of the CDR3 is TGTGCCAGCAGCTTAGATCTAGCGGGATATCAAGAGACCCAGTACTTC.

The V call is TRBV20-1, the J call TRBJ2-6; no reliable D call. V was pared by 3 bases and J by 2 bases, with 8 bases between. Germline assignment: CDR1 DFQATT and CDR2 SNEGSKA (reference sequence). This CDR3 contains 14 residues. The CDR3 DNA reads TGCAGTGCTAGGGCACTCACTGGGGCCAACGTCCTGACTTTC. Its translation: CSARALTGANVLTF.

V is TRBV20-1 and J is TRBJ1-1; 9 nucleotides line up with TRBD1. In germline, CDR1 is DFQATT, CDR2 SNEGSKA (reference sequence). The CDR3 is made up of 14 amino acids. Germline trimming cut 4 bases from V and 5 bases from J; bases unmatched to any gene: 8. CDR3 coding DNA: TGCAGTGCTAAACAGGGGGCGAGGGATACTGAAGCTTTCTTT. It translates to CSAKQGARDTEAFF.

The chain employs TRBV12-3 or TRBV12-4 and TRBJ1-3, with a possible D match to TRBD1 (6 bases). Trimming left V 5 bases short and J 0 bases short, with 11 bases between. The CDR3 runs to 15 residues. The CDR3 here is CASSPGQYSGNTIYF. CDR3 coding DNA: TGTGCCAGCAGTCCAGGACAGTACTCTGGAAACACCATATATTTT.

This clonotype rates as medium-sized. This chain links TRBV12-3 or TRBV12-4 with TRBJ1-2; a possible D gene is TRBD1 (5 bases). V lost 5 bases and J lost 2, with 12 bases in between. The CDR3 consists of 14 residues. CDR3 amino acids: CASSLGALNYGYTF. CDR3 nucleotides: TGTGCCAGCAGTCTAGGGGCATTGAACTATGGCTACACCTTC.

The chain links TRBV10-2 to TRBJ2-1; D remains unclear. The CDR3 is made up of 16 amino acids. Trimming cost V 3 bases and J 9 bases, with 21 bases left between them. The germline V gene encodes CDR1 WSHSY and CDR2 SAAADI. This CDR3 reads CASSDYKVPEMGEQFF. In DNA, the CDR3 is TGCGCCAGCAGTGACTACAAGGTCCCTGAGATGGGTGAGCAGTTCTTC.

The chain has TRBV20-1 and TRBJ2-7; possible D gene TRBD2, 6 bases. The CDR3 covers 20 residues. The V end lost 2 bases, the J end lost 0 bases, and 29 bases lay between the germline ends. CDR1 and CDR2 (germline): DFQATT, SNEGSKA (reference sequence). The CDR3 region has the DNA TGCAGTGCTAGACCCTCTAGTCCGAGGAGGGCCGTACTAATCTCCTACGAGCAGTACTTC. Amino acid sequence: CSARPSSPRRAVLISYEQYF.

Relative to its sample, this clonotype is large (0.1 to 1%). The rearrangement links TRBV29-1 to TRBJ1-2; D not resolved. CDR3 length: 11 amino acids. Germline V gives CDR1 SQVTM, CDR2 ANQGSEA. V was clipped by 6 bases and J by 8 bases, with 13 bases between them. The CDR3 nucleotides are TGCAGCGTGGGCGGTCCTTGGGGCTACACCTTC. Translating gives CSVGGPWGYTF. Combining the CDR3 with reference TRBV29-1 and TRBJ1-2 gives the whole variable domain SAVISQKPSRDICQRGTSLTIQCQVDSQVTMMFWYRQQPGQSLTLIATANQGSEATYESGFVIDKFPISRPNLTFSTLTVSNMSPEDSSIYLCSVGGPWGYTFGSGTRLTVV.

This chain joins TRBV19 and TRBJ1-1; no reliable D call. Trimming removed 4 bases from V and 1 base from J, with 7 bases in between. The germline V gene has CDR1 LNHDA and CDR2 SQIVND (reference sequence). There are 13 residues in the CDR3. The CDR3 region has the DNA TGTGCCAGTAGTAGCCAAGGGAACACTGAAGCTTTCTTT. Translation: CASSSQGNTEAFF. Full variable domain (outside the CDR3, taken from reference TRBV19 and TRBJ1-1): DGGITQSPKYLFRKEGQNVTLSCEQNLNHDAMYWYRQDPGQGLRLIYYSQIVNDFQKGDIAEGYSVSREKKESFPLTVTSAQKNPTAFYLCASSSQGNTEAFFGQGTRLTVV.

The chain carries TRBV24-1 and TRBJ2-2, with 7 nucleotides matching TRBD2. The germline CDR1 and CDR2 sequences are KGHDR and SFDVKD. The length of the CDR3 is 16 residues. Trimming cost V 3 bases and J 2 bases; bases outside gene matches: 5. The chain's CDR3 is CATSDGLAVNTGELFF. CDR3 DNA sequence: TGTGCCACCAGTGATGGGCTAGCGGTAAACACCGGGGAGCTGTTTTTT.

This clonotype is judged large. The chain carries TRBV29-1 and TRBJ1-1; 8 bases are a match to TRBD1. The V gene end was trimmed by 6 bases and the J gene end by 5 bases; junction bases not matched to a gene: 8. CDR1 and CDR2 (germline): SQVTM, ANQGSEA. This CDR3 region has 13 residues. The CDR3, as DNA: TGCAGCGTACAGGGGGGCGCGACGACTGAAGCTTTCTTT. It specifies CSVQGGATTEAFF.

This clonotype was seen a handful of times. The chain uses TRBV6-1 and TRBJ1-3; D uncertain. V lost 7 bases to trimming and J lost 2 bases, with 12 bases between them. The germline V gene has CDR1 MNHNS and CDR2 SASEGT. The CDR3 extends over 14 amino acids. CDR3: CASTPPLPGNTIYF. CDR3 bases: TGTGCCAGCACCCCCCCGCTCCCTGGAAACACCATATATTTT.

In this sample, this clonotype turned up once. This could be a read error, since a much larger clone is one nucleotide away. The chain combines TRBV5-4 with TRBJ2-1; D might be TRBD1 (5 bases). Germline CDR1 and CDR2: SGHNT and YYREEE (reference sequence). CDR3 length equals 14 residues. As DNA, the CDR3 is TGTGCCAGCAGCCCCCCTGGGGCCAAGAATGAGAAGTTCTTC. Translation gives CASSPPGAKNEKFF.

This chain connects TRBV20-1 to TRBJ2-3; 7 bases fit TRBD2. J was trimmed by 2 bases and V by 0 bases; bases with no gene match: 5. Germline V gives CDR1 DFQATT, CDR2 SNEGSKA (reference sequence). The CDR3 consists of 15 residues. CDR3 coding DNA: TGCAGTGCTAGAGAACCAGCGGGAAACACAGATACGCAGTATTTT. It encodes CSAREPAGNTDTQYF.

In the case of this clonotype: This may stem from a read error, because a much larger clone lies one nucleotide away. The V and J genes are TRBV19 and TRBJ1-2; 9 bases align to TRBD1. This CDR3 is 14 amino acids long. Germline CDR1 LNHDA, CDR2 SQIVND (reference sequence). J gave up 3 bases and V 5 bases, and 4 bases lay outside the gene matches. CDR3 bases: TGTGCCAGTAGTCTCCGGGACAGGGACTATGGCTACACCTTC. Translated, it gives CASSLRDRDYGYTF.

The genes are TRBV5-1 and TRBJ2-7; 14 bases map to TRBD2. Germline assignment: CDR1 SGHRS and CDR2 YFSETQ. The CDR3 is 16 residues long. The V gene end was trimmed by 0 bases and the J gene end by 4 bases; junction bases not matched to a gene: 3. As DNA, the CDR3 is TGCGCCAGCAGCTTGGGGGGACTAGCGGGAGAGTACGAGCAGTACTTC. Translated: CASSLGGLAGEYEQYF.

By sample share, this clonotype is large. The V and J genes are TRBV30 and TRBJ2-7; TRBD2 might be the D (6 bases). Germline lookup yields CDR1 GTSNPN and CDR2 SVGIG (reference sequence). The CDR3 has 14 residues. V lost 3 bases, J lost 3 bases, and 15 bases lay in between. Here the CDR3 DNA reads TGTGCCTGGAGACCTAAGGGAGGAGACTACGAGCAGTACTTC. Translating it yields CAWRPKGGDYEQYF.